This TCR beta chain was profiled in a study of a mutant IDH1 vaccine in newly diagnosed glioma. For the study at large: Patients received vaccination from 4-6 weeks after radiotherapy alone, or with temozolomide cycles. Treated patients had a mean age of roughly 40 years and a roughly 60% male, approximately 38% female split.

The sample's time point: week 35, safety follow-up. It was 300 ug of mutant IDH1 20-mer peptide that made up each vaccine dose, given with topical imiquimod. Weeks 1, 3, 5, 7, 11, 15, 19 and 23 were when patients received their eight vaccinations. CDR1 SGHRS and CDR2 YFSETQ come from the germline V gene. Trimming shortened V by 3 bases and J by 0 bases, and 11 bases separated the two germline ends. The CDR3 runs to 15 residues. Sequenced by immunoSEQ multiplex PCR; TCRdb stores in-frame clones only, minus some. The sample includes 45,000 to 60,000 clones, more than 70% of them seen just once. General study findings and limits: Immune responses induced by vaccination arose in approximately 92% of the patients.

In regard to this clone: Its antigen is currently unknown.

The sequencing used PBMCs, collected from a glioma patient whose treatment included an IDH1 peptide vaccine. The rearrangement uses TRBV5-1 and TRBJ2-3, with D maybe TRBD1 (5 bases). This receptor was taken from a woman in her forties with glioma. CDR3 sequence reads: CASSSEGVSTDTQYF. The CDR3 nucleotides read TGCGCCAGCAGCTCCGAAGGGGTCAGCACAGATACGCAGTATTTT.